These T cell receptor beta chains were read from a single sample in a study of neurological immune-mediated disorders. Each CDR3 protein gets one entry after TCRdb re-called the 5' RACE reads with MiXCR. This sample has 45,000 to 65,000 distinct CDR3 sequences, with about 3% found just once. The sample consisted of PBMCs. These receptors originate from a man aged 40-49 years with multiple sclerosis. Each CDR3 is given with its conserved first and last residue. Fields, in order: V gene, clone size, J gene, D gene, CDR3 protein, CDR3 DNA. D genes are given only for firm matches. Clone size is not always given. Where it is, it says once, few, many or a class for expanded clones.

TRBV4-1	many	TRBJ2-3	TRBD2	CASSRSGEVPDTQYF	TGCGCCAGCAGCCGTAGCGGGGAGGTCCCAGATACGCAGTATTTT
TRBV7-7	many	TRBJ2-5	.	CASSFGGEETQYF	TGTGCCAGCAGCTTCGGTGGGGAGGAGACCCAGTACTTC
TRBV9	many	TRBJ1-1	TRBD1	CASSARQGSTEAFF	TGTGCCAGCAGCGCCAGACAGGGTTCCACTGAAGCTTTCTTT
TRBV12-3/TRBV12-4	many	TRBJ1-5	.	CASSLFRGEPQHF	TGTGCCAGCAGTTTATTTCGGGGAGAGCCCCAGCATTTT
TRBV4-1	many	TRBJ1-1	.	CASSPQVMNTEAFF	TGCGCCAGCAGCCCGCAGGTGATGAACACTGAAGCTTTCTTT
TRBV5-1	many	TRBJ2-6	TRBD1	CASSLDATGGAGANVLTF	TGCGCCAGCAGCTTGGATGCCACAGGGGGCGCTGGGGCCAACGTCCTGACTTTC
TRBV6-1	many	TRBJ1-2	.	CASSSQDGALGYTF	TGTGCCAGCAGTTCCCAGGACGGAGCGCTCGGCTACACCTTC
TRBV4-1	many	TRBJ2-7	TRBD1	CASSQEGTVGSLEQYF	TGCGCCAGCAGCCAAGAAGGGACAGTAGGTTCCCTCGAGCAGTACTTC
TRBV12-3/TRBV12-4	few	TRBJ1-3	.	CASGESTIYF	TGTGCCAGCGGCGAAAGCACCATATATTTT
TRBV6-5	many	TRBJ1-2	.	CASSYGTPVGNYGYTF	TGTGCCAGCAGTTACGGTACCCCGGTAGGGAACTATGGCTACACCTTC
TRBV2	many	TRBJ2-2	.	CASSGQNTGELFF	TGTGCCAGCAGTGGGCAGAACACCGGGGAGCTGTTTTTT
TRBV5-6	many	TRBJ2-1	.	CASSLGPEQFF	TGTGCCAGCAGCTTGGGACCTGAGCAGTTCTTC
TRBV5-1	many	TRBJ2-1	.	CASSLGSSYNEQFF	TGCGCCAGCAGCTTGGGGAGCTCCTACAATGAGCAGTTCTTC
TRBV29-1	many	TRBJ1-2	.	CSGLPAVGRKDYGYTF	TGCAGCGGGCTCCCCGCGGTAGGGAGAAAAGACTATGGCTACACCTTC
TRBV10-3	many	TRBJ2-7	.	CAISERWQGGGEQYF	TGTGCCATCAGTGAGAGGTGGCAGGGGGGCGGGGAGCAGTACTTC
TRBV12-3/TRBV12-4	many	TRBJ2-3	.	CASSLAAEQYF	TGTGCCAGCAGTTTAGCGGCGGAGCAGTATTTT
TRBV6-4	.	TRBJ2-2	.	CASSDLLNTGELFF	TGTGCCAGCAGTGACCTCCTCAACACCGGGGAGCTGTTTTTT
TRBV5-5	many	TRBJ1-1	TRBD1	CASSLGGQVNTEAFF	TGTGCCAGCAGCTTGGGGGGACAGGTCAACACTGAAGCTTTCTTT
TRBV6-5	many	TRBJ2-7	TRBD1	CASRKTGTGGYEQYF	TGTGCCAGCAGAAAAACCGGGACAGGGGGCTACGAGCAGTACTTC
TRBV20-1	many	TRBJ1-2	TRBD1	CSARDVGQGSNYGYTF	TGCAGTGCTAGAGATGTGGGACAGGGGTCTAACTATGGCTACACCTTC
TRBV20-1	many	TRBJ1-1	TRBD1	CSAATGARTEAFF	TGCAGTGCGGCGACAGGGGCGAGGACTGAAGCTTTCTTT
TRBV5-1	many	TRBJ2-7	.	CASSLGSTGEQYF	TGCGCCAGCAGCTTGGGATCGACGGGGGAGCAGTACTTC
TRBV6-6	many	TRBJ2-1	.	CASSTDGDNEQFF	TGTGCCAGCAGTACTGACGGAGACAATGAGCAGTTCTTC
TRBV5-1	many	TRBJ2-5	.	CASSLSDSQETQYF	TGCGCCAGCAGCTTGTCTGACAGCCAAGAGACCCAGTACTTC
TRBV12-3/TRBV12-4	many	TRBJ1-1	.	CASSLRVSGGTEAFF	TGTGCCAGCAGTTTAAGGGTTTCGGGGGGCACTGAAGCTTTCTTT
TRBV30	many	TRBJ2-3	.	CAWSRGGPDTQYF	TGTGCCTGGAGTCGTGGGGGTCCAGATACGCAGTATTTT
TRBV6-5	many	TRBJ1-5	TRBD1	CASSQGANQPQHF	TGTGCCAGCAGCCAGGGGGCAAATCAGCCCCAGCATTTT
TRBV3-1	many	TRBJ2-7	.	CASSLTLQGHEQYF	TGTGCCAGCAGCCTTACACTACAGGGCCACGAGCAGTACTTC
TRBV12-3/TRBV12-4	few	TRBJ1-6	.	CASRAGDSPLNF	TGTGCCAGCAGGGCGGGAGATTCACCCCTCAACTTT
TRBV7-8	many	TRBJ2-3	.	CASNLFAGPATDTQYF	TGTGCCAGCAACCTTTTTGCGGGCCCGGCAACAGATACGCAGTATTTT
TRBV15	many	TRBJ1-3	.	CATSPRASGNTIYF	TGTGCCACCAGCCCGCGGGCCTCTGGAAACACCATATATTTT
TRBV7-8	few	TRBJ2-1	.	CASSTRLGSYNEQFF	TGTGCCAGCAGTACGCGTTTAGGGAGCTACAATGAGCAGTTCTTC
TRBV5-1	many	TRBJ1-6	.	CASSSRQGSSPLHF	TGCGCCAGCAGTTCCCGGCAGGGGAGCTCACCCCTCCACTTT
TRBV2	.	TRBJ1-5	.	CASSELIQGNQPQNF	TGTGCCAGCAGTGAACTTATCCAGGGGAATCAGCCCCAGAATTTT
TRBV6-5	.	TRBJ1-5	.	CASSGQQNQPQNF	TGTGCCAGTAGTGGGCAGCAGAATCAGCCCCAGAATTTT
TRBV29-1	.	TRBJ2-7	.	CSVEEPGFEQYF	TGCAGCGTTGAAGAACCGGGGTTCGAGCAGTACTTC